The 7 T cell receptor beta chains given below trace back to one sample, sequenced in a study of cytomegalovirus exposure and HLA in healthy donors. Primers for the PCR totalled 60 Vbeta and 13 Jbeta. Only in-frame clones appear in the TCRdb table, and some are missing; sequencing was by immunoSEQ multiplex PCR. The sample comprises some 150,000 clones, around 85% of which are singletons, and roughly 1.2% rests with the top ten. Sequenced: PBMCs. These receptors were collected from a female donor in good health and CMV-seronegative.

This chain uses TRBV6-1 with TRBJ2-5; D is unresolved. The germline V gene encodes CDR1 MNHNS and CDR2 SASEGT. Trimming took off 2 bases at V and 13 bases at J, with 14 bases between the two ends. This CDR3 is built from 12 residues. Here the CDR3 DNA reads TGTGCCAGCAGTGAATTTGCGGTCCCCGGGTACTTC. Translated: CASSEFAVPGYF.

V gene TRBV10-2 combines with J gene TRBJ2-7; a weak D match, TRBD2 (6 bases). The CDR3 length is 14 residues. CDR1 is WSHSY and CDR2 is SAAADI in the germline V gene. V was trimmed by 7 bases and J by 2 bases, leaving 15 bases between them. As DNA, the CDR3 is TGCGCCAGCACCCTTAGGAGGGAACCCTACGAGCAGTACTTC. This codes for CASTLRREPYEQYF.

The V gene is TRBV27, the J gene TRBJ2-7; 9 nucleotides line up with TRBD1. Germline V gene data show CDR1 as MNHEY and CDR2 as SMNVEV (reference sequence). V was pared by 5 bases and J by 2 bases, with 7 bases of the junction left unmatched. CDR3 size: 15 residues. CDR3 coding DNA: TGTGCCAGCAGTCCCGGACAGGGGACAACCTACGAGCAGTACTTC. It specifies CASSPGQGTTYEQYF.

This clone was seen only a few times. The chain uses TRBV5-1 and TRBJ1-4; 7 nucleotides agree with TRBD1. V lost 0 bases, J lost 8 bases, and 7 bases stayed unmatched. CDR3 length: 15 amino acids. The germline gives CDR1 SGHRS, CDR2 YFSETQ. The CDR3 DNA reads TGCGCCAGCAGCTTGGACGGGACAGATACCGAAAAACTGTTTTTT. It is translated as CASSLDGTDTEKLFF.

The rearrangement joins TRBV20-1 to TRBJ2-1, with D hard to call. Trimming removed 1 base from V and 7 bases from J, with 5 bases in between. From germline, CDR1 is DFQATT and CDR2 SNEGSKA (reference sequence). There are 11 residues in the CDR3. CDR3 bases: TGCAGTGCTAGAGTGCAGAATGAGCAGTTCTTC. The encoded protein is CSARVQNEQFF.

V gene TRBV6-1 combines with J gene TRBJ2-4, with 8 bases that match TRBD1. In germline, CDR1 is MNHNS, CDR2 SASEGT. The CDR3 is made up of 14 amino acids. Losses at the gene ends were 4 bases for V and 6 bases for J; bases not matched to a gene: 5. Here the CDR3 DNA reads TGTGCCAGCAGTGCAGGGGGCACAGGAAACATTCAGTACTTC. Its protein is CASSAGGTGNIQYF.

The DNA for the CDR3 is TGTGCCAGCCGACAGGAGGTCTACGAGCAGTACTTC. Translation: CASRQEVYEQYF. The rearrangement uses TRBV18 and TRBJ2-7; a weak D match, TRBD1 (6 bases). Germline CDR1 KGHSH, CDR2 LQKENI. This CDR3 has 12 residues. Trimming removed 8 bases at V and 3 bases at J, with 11 bases between.